This T cell receptor (beta chain) was captured in a study of T-cell reconstitution after alpha-beta-depleted transplantation in children (dated by TCRdb to the mid-2010s). Study-level background: Using TCR repertoire profiling, the study quantitatively followed how T-cell immune reconstitution unfolded in children after TCRalphabeta/CD19-depleted allogeneic hematopoietic cell transplantation.

What the research found in general, with its limitations: Over the following months the frequencies of hyperexpanded clones went down, and after one year T-cell counts and TCRbeta diversity were mostly credited to newly produced T cells. About two months after transplant, the apparently early recovery of alphabetaT-cell counts reportedly depended on just several hundred clones that had expanded rapidly and came from non-depleted graft cells. In some patients, the high TCRbeta diversity seen at day 60 was put down to recipient T cells and intrathymic progenitors that had survived conditioning.

Concerning this clonotype itself: Its specific antigen is unknown. Nothing much larger sits one base from this clone, and base qualities are not available.

Libraries came from PCR. The instrument given in TCRdb is Illumina HiSeq 2500. TCR libraries were prepared with molecular barcoding, using unique molecular identifiers to normalize TCRbeta repertoire quantification. TCRdb reworked the public reads: Q25 trimming with fastp, MiXCR clone assembly, productive beta chains retained. Here each entry gathers all rows of one CDR3 protein and keeps the most common genes and DNA. Here the sample has approximately 300,000 distinct CDR3 sequences; around 10% occur a single time. The ten largest clones add up to about 25% of the sample. Taken with the paper, the label for treatment or condition translates to: allogeneic hematopoietic cell transplantation with graft depleted of TCRalphabeta T cells and CD19 B cells. The children who served as transplant recipients had been given grafts of TCRalphabeta/CD19-depleted allogeneic hematopoietic cells. There are 18 amino acids in the CDR3, from cysteine to phenylalanine inclusive. Only the CDR3 DNA is retained, 54 bases long and in frame from the first base. After removal of 1 base from V and 4 bases from J, the junction retains 13 bases not matched to a gene. The CDR1 and CDR2 encoded by the germline V gene (reference sequence) are SGHAT and FQDESV.

This sequence originates from a male patient between 2 and 15 years old who had a stem cell transplant for chronic granulomatous disease, so the T cells may come from the graft donor. The chain was built from TRBV11-1 and TRBJ1-5; 7 bases in the junction line up with TRBD1. The sample consisted of peripheral blood, taken 180 days after TCRalphabeta/CD19-depleted stem cell transplant. Here is the DNA: TGTGCCAGCAGCTTAGTGAAGTCCCGGGACAGCCCTAATCAGCCCCAGCATTTT. Translated, it gives CASSLVKSRDSPNQPQHF.